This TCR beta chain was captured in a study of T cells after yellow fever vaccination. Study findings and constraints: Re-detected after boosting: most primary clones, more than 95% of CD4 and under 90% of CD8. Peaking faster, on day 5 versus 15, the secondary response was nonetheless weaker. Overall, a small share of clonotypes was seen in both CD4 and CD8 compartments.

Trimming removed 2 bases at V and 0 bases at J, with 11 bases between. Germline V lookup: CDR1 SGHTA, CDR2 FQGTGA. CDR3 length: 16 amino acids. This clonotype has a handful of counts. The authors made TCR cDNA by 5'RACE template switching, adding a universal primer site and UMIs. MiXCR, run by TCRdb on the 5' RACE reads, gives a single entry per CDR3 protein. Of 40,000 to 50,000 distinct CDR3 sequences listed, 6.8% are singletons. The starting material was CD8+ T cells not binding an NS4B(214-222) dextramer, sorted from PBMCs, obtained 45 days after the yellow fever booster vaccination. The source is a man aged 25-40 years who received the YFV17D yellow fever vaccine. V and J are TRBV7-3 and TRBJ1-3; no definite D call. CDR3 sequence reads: CASSLDQTASGNTIYF. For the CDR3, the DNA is TGTGCCAGCAGCTTAGACCAAACTGCCTCTGGAAACACCATATATTTT.